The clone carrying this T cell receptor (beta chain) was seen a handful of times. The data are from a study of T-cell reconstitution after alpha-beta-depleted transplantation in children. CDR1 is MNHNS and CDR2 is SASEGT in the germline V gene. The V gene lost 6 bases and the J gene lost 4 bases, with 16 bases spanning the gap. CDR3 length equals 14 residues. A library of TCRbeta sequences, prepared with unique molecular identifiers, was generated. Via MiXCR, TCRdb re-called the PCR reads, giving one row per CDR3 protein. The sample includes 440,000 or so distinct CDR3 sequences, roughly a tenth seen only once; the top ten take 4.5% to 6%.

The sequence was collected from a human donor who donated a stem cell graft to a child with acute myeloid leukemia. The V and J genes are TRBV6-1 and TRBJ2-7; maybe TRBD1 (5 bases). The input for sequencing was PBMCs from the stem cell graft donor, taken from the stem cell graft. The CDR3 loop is CASSPYDREYEQYF. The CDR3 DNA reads TGTGCCAGCAGCCCATATGACAGAGAATACGAGCAGTACTTC.